This section outlines one T cell receptor (beta chain) sequence together with its context. Its antigen is not known. Germline values: CDR1 SQVTM, CDR2 ANQGSEA. V was trimmed by 6 bases and J by 2 bases, leaving 11 bases between them. The CDR3 has 12 residues. This sample was included in a study of blood T cells in healthy people across ages. Across the study: The capture of about one barcoded beta molecule per two T cells was achieved by template switching. Study observations and caveats: Naive T cell percentage and TCR beta diversity correlated strongly.

Caucasian individuals from Russia who were healthy and aged roughly 6 to 95 acted as donors. A sample-barcoded 5' primer and a J-beta primer mix were used in a second PCR of roughly 7 to 11 cycles. MiXCR, applied by TCRdb to the 5' RACE reads, yields one record per CDR3 protein. Of over 1,500,000 distinct CDR3 sequences listed, about two fifths are singletons. The genes are TRBV29-1 and TRBJ2-7; no clear D. The sample consisted of blood. The receptor was isolated from a human donor in good health. CDR3 amino acids: CSVISIAYEQYF. The CDR3 nucleotides read TGCAGCGTGATAAGCATAGCCTACGAGCAGTACTTC.